This section outlines one T cell receptor beta chain sequence together with its context. The target antigen is unknown. This entry belongs to a study of neoadjuvant nivolumab and ipilimumab in lung cancer. The V gene's germline CDR1 is LGHNA and CDR2 YNFKEQ. The length of the CDR3 is 17 residues. J was trimmed by 0 bases and V by 1 base; bases with no gene match: 6. This table comes from immunoSEQ multiplex PCR, and its TCRdb copy is limited to in-frame clones, with some not included. The repertoire holds roughly 13,000 clones, under 70% seen once, with about 23% in the top ten. Broader study findings: TCR clonality did not significantly correlate with pathologic tumor regression.

This chain uses TRBV4-2 with TRBJ2-1; 7 nucleotides line up with TRBD2. The receptor's source is an adult with non-small cell lung cancer. The source material was peripheral blood, sampled after neoadjuvant nivolumab, alone or with ipilimumab, at or shortly before surgery. The CDR3 here is CASSQVGSGYSYNEQFF. The CDR3 DNA reads as TGTGCCAGCAGCCAAGTCGGTAGCGGGTACTCCTACAATGAGCAGTTCTTC.